This T cell receptor beta chain was found in a study of blood T cell repertoires in COVID-19. Study details: The United States, Italy and Spain provided the acute and convalescent COVID-19 samples. T cells, B-cell-depleted T cells, or PBMCs supplied cDNA or gDNA.

Original processing methods: Counts of nucleated cells, estimated from reference gene primer amplification, were obtained. Assay: immunoSEQ multiplex PCR; the TCRdb copy retains only in-frame clones and omits some. D and trimming were read from the DNA, whereas the V and J calls and clone size are those reported in that table. Seen here are about 98,000 clones, 70% to 90% observed once, and the top ten hold about 4.2%. The V gene's germline CDR1 is MDHEN and CDR2 SYDVKM. With 6 bases removed from V and 6 bases from J, the gap between germline ends came to 12 bases. This CDR3 comprises 13 residues. This clone occurred a few times.

V and J are TRBV28 and TRBJ2-1; maybe TRBD1 (5 bases). The sample taken for sequencing was peripheral blood. The origin of this receptor is a man between 65 and 85 years old with acute or convalescent COVID-19. This CDR3 is CASSRQSTNEQFF. Here the CDR3 DNA reads TGTGCCAGCAGCCGACAGAGTACCAATGAGCAGTTCTTC.